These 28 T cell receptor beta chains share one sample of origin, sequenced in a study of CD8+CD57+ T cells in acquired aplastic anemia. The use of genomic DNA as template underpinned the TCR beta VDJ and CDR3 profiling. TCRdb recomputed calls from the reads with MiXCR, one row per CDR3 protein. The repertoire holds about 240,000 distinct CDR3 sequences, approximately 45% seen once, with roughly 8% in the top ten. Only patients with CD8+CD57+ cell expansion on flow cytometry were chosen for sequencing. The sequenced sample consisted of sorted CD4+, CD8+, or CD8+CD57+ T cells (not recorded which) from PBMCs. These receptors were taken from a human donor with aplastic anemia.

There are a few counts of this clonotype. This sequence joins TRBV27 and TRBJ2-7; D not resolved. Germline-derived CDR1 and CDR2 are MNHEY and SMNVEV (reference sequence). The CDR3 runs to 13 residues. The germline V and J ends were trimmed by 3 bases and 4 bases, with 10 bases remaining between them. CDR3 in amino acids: CASSFSLFYEQYV. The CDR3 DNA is TGTGCCAGCAGTTTTAGTCTGTTTTACGAGCAGTACGTC.

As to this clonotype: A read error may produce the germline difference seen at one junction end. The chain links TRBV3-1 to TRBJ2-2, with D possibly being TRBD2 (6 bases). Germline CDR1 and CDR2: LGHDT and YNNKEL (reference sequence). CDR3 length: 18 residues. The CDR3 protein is CASSQGLVATGRTGGLFF. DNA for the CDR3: TGTGCCAGCAGCCAAGGTCTAGTAGCGACCGGACGGACCGGGGGGCTGTTTTTT.

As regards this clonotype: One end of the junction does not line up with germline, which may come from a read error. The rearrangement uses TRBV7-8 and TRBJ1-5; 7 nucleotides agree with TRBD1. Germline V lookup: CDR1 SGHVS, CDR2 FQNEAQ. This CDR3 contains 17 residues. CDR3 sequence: CASSELTGAGGNQPQRF. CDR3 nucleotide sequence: TGTGCCAGCAGCGAACTGACCGGGGCAGGGGGAAATCAGCCCCAGCGTTTT.

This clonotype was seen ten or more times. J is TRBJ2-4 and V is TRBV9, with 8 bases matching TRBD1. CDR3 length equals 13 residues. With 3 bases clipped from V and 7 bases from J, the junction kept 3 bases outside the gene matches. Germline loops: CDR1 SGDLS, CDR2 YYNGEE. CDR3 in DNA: TGTGCCAGCAGCGCAGGGGACAGGAACATTCAGTACTTC. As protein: CASSAGDRNIQYF.

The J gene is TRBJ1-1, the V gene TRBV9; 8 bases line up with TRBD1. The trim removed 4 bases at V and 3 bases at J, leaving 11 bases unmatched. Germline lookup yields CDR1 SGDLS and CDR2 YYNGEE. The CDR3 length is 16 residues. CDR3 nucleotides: TGTGCCAGCAGCATACGGGACAGGCGGGGACACACTGAAGCTTTCTTT. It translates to CASSIRDRRGHTEAFF.

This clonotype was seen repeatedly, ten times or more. The CDR3: CASSQDGMGSYEQYF. CDR3 coding DNA: TGCGCCAGCAGCCAGGATGGGATGGGGTCCTACGAGCAGTACTTC. This chain uses TRBV4-1 with TRBJ2-7; no clear D. The CDR3 runs to 15 residues. Germline CDR1 and CDR2: MGHRA and YSYEKL. Deletions cut 3 bases from V and 1 base from J, with 13 bases between.

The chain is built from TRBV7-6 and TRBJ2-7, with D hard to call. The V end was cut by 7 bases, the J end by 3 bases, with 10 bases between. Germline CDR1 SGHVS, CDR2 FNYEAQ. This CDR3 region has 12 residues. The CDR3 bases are TGTGCCAGCAACCGGTGGAGCTACGAGCAGTACTTC. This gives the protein CASNRWSYEQYF.

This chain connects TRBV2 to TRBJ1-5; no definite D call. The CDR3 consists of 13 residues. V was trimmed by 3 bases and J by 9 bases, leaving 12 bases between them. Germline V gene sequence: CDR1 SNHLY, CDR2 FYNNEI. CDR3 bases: TGTGCCAGCAGTGATCTCGAGGGTCGGCCCCAGCATTTT. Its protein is CASSDLEGRPQHF.

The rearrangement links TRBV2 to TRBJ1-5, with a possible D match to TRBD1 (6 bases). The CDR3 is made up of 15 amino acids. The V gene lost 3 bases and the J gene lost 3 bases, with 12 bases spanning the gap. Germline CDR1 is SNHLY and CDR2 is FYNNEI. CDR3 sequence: CASSDITGYNQPQHF. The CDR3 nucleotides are TGTGCCAGCAGTGACATTACAGGGTACAATCAGCCCCAGCATTTT.

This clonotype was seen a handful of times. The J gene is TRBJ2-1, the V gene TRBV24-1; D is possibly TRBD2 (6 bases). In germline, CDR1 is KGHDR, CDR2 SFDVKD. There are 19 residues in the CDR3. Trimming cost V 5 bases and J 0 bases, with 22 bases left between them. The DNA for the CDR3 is TGTGCCACCAGTGGTCAGTCGCCGACTAGTGATAGCTCCTACAATGAGCAGTTCTTC. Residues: CATSGQSPTSDSSYNEQFF.

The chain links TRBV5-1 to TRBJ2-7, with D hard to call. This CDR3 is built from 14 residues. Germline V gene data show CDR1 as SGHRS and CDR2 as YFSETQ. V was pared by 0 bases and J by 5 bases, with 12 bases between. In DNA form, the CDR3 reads TGCGCCAGCAGCTTGGAAGGCAGGTTGGACGAGCAGTACTTC. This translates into CASSLEGRLDEQYF.

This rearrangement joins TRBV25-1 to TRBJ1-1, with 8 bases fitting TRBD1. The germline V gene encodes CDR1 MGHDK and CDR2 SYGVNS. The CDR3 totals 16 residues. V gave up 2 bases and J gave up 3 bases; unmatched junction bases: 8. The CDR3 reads CASSETTGARYTEAFF. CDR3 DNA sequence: TGTGCCAGCAGTGAAACGACAGGGGCCAGGTACACTGAAGCTTTCTTT.

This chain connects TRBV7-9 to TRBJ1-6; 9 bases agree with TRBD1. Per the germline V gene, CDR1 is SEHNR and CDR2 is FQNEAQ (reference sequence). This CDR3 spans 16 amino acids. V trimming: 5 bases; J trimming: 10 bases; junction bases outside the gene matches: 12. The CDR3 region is CASSPLATGGRSPLHF. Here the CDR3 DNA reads TGTGCCAGCAGCCCTCTCGCGACAGGGGGTAGGTCACCCCTCCACTTT.

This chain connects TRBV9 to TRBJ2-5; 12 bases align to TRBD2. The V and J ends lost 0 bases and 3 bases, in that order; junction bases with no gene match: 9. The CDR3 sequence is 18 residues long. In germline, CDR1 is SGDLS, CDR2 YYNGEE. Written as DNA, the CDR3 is TGTGCCAGCAGCGTAGGACTAGCGGGGGAAAGACTCAAAGAGACCCAGTACTTC. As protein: CASSVGLAGERLKETQYF. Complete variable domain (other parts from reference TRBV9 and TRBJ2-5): DSGVTQTPKHLITATGQRVTLRCSPRSGDLSVYWYQQSLDQGLQFLIQYYNGEERAKGNILERFSAQQFPDLHSELNLSSLELGDSALYFCASSVGLAGERLKETQYFGPGTRLLVL.

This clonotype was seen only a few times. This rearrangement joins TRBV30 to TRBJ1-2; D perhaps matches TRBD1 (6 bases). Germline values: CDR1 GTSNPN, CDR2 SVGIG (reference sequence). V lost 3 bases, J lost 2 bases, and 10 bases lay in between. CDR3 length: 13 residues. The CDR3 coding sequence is TGTGCCTGGAGGGCGACAGGAAACTATGGCTACACCTTC. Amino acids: CAWRATGNYGYTF.

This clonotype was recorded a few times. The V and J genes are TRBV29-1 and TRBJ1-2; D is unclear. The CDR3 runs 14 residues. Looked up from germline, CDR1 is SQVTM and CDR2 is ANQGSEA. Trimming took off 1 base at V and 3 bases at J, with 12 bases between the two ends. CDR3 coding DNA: TGCAGCGTTGAAGGCAGAGGGCAGGACTATGGCTACACCTTC. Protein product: CSVEGRGQDYGYTF. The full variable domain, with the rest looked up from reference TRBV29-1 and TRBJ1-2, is SAVISQKPSRDICQRGTSLTIQCQVDSQVTMMFWYRQQPGQSLTLIATANQGSEATYESGFVIDKFPISRPNLTFSTLTVSNMSPEDSSIYLCSVEGRGQDYGYTFGSGTRLTVV.

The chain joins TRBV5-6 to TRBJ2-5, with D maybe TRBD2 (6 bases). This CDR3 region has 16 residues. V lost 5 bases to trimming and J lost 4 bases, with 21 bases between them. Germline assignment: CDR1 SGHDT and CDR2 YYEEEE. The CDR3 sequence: CASSLLFAGRLETQYF. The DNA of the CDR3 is TGTGCCAGCAGTTTATTGTTTGCGGGGCGGCTAGAGACCCAGTACTTC.

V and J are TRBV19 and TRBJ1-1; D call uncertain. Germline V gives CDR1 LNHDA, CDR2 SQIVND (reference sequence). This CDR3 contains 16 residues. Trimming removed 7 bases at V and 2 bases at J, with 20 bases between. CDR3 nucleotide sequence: TGTGCCAGTACCACCATCCTCCGGAACAGAAACACTGAAGCTTTCTTT. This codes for CASTTILRNRNTEAFF.

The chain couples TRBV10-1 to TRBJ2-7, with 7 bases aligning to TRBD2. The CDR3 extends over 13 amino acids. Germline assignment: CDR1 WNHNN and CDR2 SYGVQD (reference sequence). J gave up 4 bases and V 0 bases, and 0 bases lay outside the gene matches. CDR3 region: CASSESGGYEQYF. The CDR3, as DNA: TGCGCCAGCAGTGAGTCCGGGGGGTACGAGCAGTACTTC.

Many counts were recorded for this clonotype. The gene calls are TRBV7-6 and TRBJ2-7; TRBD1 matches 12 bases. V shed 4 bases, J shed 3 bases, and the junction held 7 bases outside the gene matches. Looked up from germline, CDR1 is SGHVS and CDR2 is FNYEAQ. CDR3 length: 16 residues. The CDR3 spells CASSSGQGAPYYEQYF. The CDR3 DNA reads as TGTGCCAGCAGCTCGGGACAGGGGGCCCCCTACTACGAGCAGTACTTC.

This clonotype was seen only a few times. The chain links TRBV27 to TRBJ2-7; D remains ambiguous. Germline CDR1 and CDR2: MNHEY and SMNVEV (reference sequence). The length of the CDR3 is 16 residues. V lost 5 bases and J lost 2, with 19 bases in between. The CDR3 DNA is TGTGCCAGCAGTCTCAAAGGGTCTGTCCGAGCCTACGAGCAGTACTTC. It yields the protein CASSLKGSVRAYEQYF.

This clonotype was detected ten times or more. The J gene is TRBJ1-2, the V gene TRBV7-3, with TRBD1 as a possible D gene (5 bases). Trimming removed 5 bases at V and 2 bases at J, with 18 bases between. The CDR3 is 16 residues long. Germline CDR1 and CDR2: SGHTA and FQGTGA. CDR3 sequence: CASSPRGGDSNYGYTF. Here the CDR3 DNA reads TGTGCCAGCAGCCCCCGTGGAGGGGACTCAAACTATGGCTACACCTTC.

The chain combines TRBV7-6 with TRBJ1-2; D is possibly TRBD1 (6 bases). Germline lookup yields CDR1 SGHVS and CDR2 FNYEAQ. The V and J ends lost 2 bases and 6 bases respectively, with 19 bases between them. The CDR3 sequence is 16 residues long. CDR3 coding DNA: TGTGCCAGCAGCTTAAAAGCGGGCAGGGGTGGGGATGGCTACACCTTC. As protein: CASSLKAGRGGDGYTF.

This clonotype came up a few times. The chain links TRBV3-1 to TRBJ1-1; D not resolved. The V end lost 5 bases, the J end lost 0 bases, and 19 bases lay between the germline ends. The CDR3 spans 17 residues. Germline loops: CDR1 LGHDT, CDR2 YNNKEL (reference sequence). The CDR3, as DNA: TGTGCCAGCAGCGCCCCCGAATATAGGACGTTGAACACTGAAGCTTTCTTT. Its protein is CASSAPEYRTLNTEAFF.

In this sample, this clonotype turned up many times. The CDR3 region is CASREQGHNEQFF. The CDR3 DNA follows: TGTGCCAGCAGAGAACAGGGGCACAATGAGCAGTTCTTC. The V gene is TRBV25-1, the J gene TRBJ2-1; TRBD1 agrees at 7 bases. CDR1 is MGHDK, CDR2 SYGVNS, per germline. J lost 5 bases, V lost 6 bases, and 4 bases had no gene match. The CDR3 length is 13 residues.

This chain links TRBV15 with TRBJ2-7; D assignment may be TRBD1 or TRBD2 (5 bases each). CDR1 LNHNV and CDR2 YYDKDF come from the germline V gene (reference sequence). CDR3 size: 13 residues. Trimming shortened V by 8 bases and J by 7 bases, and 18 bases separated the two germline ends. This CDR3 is CATEGKWGGEQYF. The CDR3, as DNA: TGTGCCACCGAGGGAAAGTGGGGCGGGGAGCAGTACTTC.

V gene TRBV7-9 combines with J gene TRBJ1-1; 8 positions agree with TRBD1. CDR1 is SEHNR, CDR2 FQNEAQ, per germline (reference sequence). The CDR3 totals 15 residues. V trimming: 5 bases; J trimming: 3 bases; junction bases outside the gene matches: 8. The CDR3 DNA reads TGTGCCAGCAGCAGACCAGGGGGCAGGGACACTGAAGCTTTCTTT. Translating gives CASSRPGGRDTEAFF. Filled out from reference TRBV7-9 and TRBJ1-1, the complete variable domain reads DTGVSQNPRHKITKRGQNVTFRCDPISEHNRLYWYRQTLGQGPEFLTYFQNEAQLEKSRLLSDRFSAERPKGSFSTLEIQRTEQGDSAMYLCASSRPGGRDTEAFFGQGTRLTVV.

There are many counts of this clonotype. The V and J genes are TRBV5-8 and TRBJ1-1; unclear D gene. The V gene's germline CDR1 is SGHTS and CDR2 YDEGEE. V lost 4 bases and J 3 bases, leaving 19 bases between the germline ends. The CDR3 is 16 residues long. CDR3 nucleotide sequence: TGTGCCAGCAGCAACCCGAGAGAAGGGTTTGACACTGAAGCTTTCTTT. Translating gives CASSNPREGFDTEAFF.